This passage covers 13 T cell receptor beta chains from one sample sequenced in a study of T cell clonality in common variable immunodeficiency. Libraries were prepared by immunoSEQ multiplex PCR; TCRdb keeps only in-frame clonotypes and omits some of them. The profile covers 40,000 to 55,000 clones, none occurring a single time. Specimen: peripheral blood mononuclear cells. The receptors derive from a person aged 18-70 years in good health.

This clone was counted at least ten times. The CDR3 goes on 3 residues after the read ends, and that part is filled in from the germline J gene. The chain employs TRBV6-2 or TRBV6-3 and TRBJ1-5; D is possibly TRBD1 (6 bases). Germline CDR1 MNHEY, CDR2 SVGEGT. This CDR3 comprises 17 residues. V lost 5 bases and J 2 bases, leaving 19 bases between the germline ends. Incomplete CDR3 DNA: TGTGCCAGCAGTCCCCGACCCAGGGGTACGCGCAATCAGCCC. The encoded protein is CASSPRPRGTRNQP. The entire CDR3 protein reads CASSPRPRGTRNQPQHF.

Many counts were recorded for this clone. Read coverage stops 3 residues before the CDR3 terminus; the germline J gene supplies the remainder. V usage is TRBV5-1 and J usage is TRBJ2-2, with TRBD1 identical over 9 bases. Germline assignment: CDR1 SGHRS and CDR2 YFSETQ. The CDR3 totals 16 residues. This chain's CDR3 is CASSLLTGGANEKLFF. The part of the CDR3 DNA that was read is TGCGCCAGCAGCTTACTGACAGGGGGGGCTAATGAAAAG.

The sample holds many counts of this clone. CDR3 loop: CASSRGTGAYEQYF. CDR3 bases read: TGTGCCAGCAGCCGCGGGACAGGGGCCTACGAG. This sequence joins TRBV5-6 and TRBJ2-7; TRBD1 matches at 10 bases. The read is 3 residues too short to cover the CDR3 end, so that end is filled in from the germline J gene. Germline V gives CDR1 SGHDT, CDR2 YYEEEE. The J segment lost 2 bases and the V segment lost 4 bases, leaving 3 bases of the junction unmatched. The CDR3 runs to 14 residues.

This clone was detected many times. The read ends 3 residues shy of where the CDR3 ends; the end is completed using the germline J gene. Other DNA sequences within the sample encode an identical CDR3. The chain employs TRBV20-1 and TRBJ1-3; 7 positions match TRBD1. Germline loops: CDR1 DFQATT, CDR2 SNEGSKA (reference sequence). The CDR3 has 13 residues. The V and J ends lost 4 bases and 2 bases, in that order; junction bases with no gene match: 2. The DNA read from the CDR3 is TGCAGTGCTAACAGGGGAACTGGAAACACC. The encoded protein is CSANRGTGNT. The CDR3 as a whole reads CSANRGTGNTIYF.

This clone showed up many times. The sequence runs out 3 residues before the end of the CDR3; the remainder is reconstructed from the germline J gene. The chain links TRBV12-3 or TRBV12-4 to TRBJ1-5; TRBD1 agrees at 7 bases. This CDR3 contains 16 residues. V was clipped by 8 bases and J by 2 bases; unmatched bases: 12. This chain's CDR3 is CASRHTGQGGNQPQHF. The sequenced part of the CDR3 DNA is TGTGCCAGCCGCCATACGGGGCAGGGGGGCAATCAGCCC.

This clone showed up many times. From the germline J gene comes the end of the CDR3, since the read stops 3 residues before it. The V gene is TRBV19, the J gene TRBJ2-2; TRBD1 matches at 10 bases. The CDR3 is 14 residues long. From germline, CDR1 is LNHDA and CDR2 SQIVND (reference sequence). CDR3 DNA, as far as it was read: TGTGCCAGTAGTACTCAACTCGACAGGGGGCAG. Translated: CASSTQLDRGQ. The full CDR3 is CASSTQLDRGQLFF.

This clone showed up just a few times. CDR3: CASSLVTGTHGQYF. Partial CDR3 DNA: TGTGCCAGCAGCTTGGTTACAGGGACCCATGGT. The chain is built from TRBV7-2 and TRBJ2-4, with a tentative D call TRBD1 (6 bases). The read falls 3 residues short of the CDR3 end, and the missing part is taken from the germline J gene. Germline V CDR1 and CDR2: SGHTA, FQGNSA. The CDR3 runs 14 residues. The variable domain in full, with the rest retrieved from reference TRBV7-2 and TRBJ2-4, is GAGVSQSPSNKVTEKGKDVELRCDPISGHTALYWYRQSLGQGLEFLIYFQGNSAPDKSGLPSDRFSAERTGGSVSTLTIQRTQQEDSAVYLCASSLVTGTHGQYFGAGTRLSVL.

The sample holds many counts of this clone. The read gets to within 3 residues of the CDR3 end, and the germline J gene fills in the rest. The J gene is TRBJ2-7, the V gene TRBV5-6, with a tentative D call TRBD2 (6 bases). V was pared by 3 bases and J by 2 bases, with 12 bases between. Germline lookup yields CDR1 SGHDT and CDR2 YYEEEE. The CDR3 totals 14 residues. Partial CDR3 DNA: TGTGCCAGCAGCTCGGGGGAGACAGCCTACGAG. It is translated as CASSSGETAYE. The CDR3 in its entirety is CASSSGETAYEQYF.

In regard to this clone: The CDR3 end lies 3 residues beyond the end of the read and is filled in from the germline J gene. The chain joins TRBV27 to TRBJ2-5, with D possibly being TRBD2 (7 bases). Germline CDR1 MNHEY, CDR2 SMNVEV (reference sequence). The V end was cut by 2 bases, the J end by 5 bases, with 15 bases between. The CDR3 is 15 residues long. CDR3 in amino acids: CASSLGGGAMETQYF. CDR3 bases read: TGTGCCAGCAGTTTAGGAGGGGGGGCTATGGAGACC.

This clone was seen at least ten times. The CDR3 goes on 3 residues after the read ends, and that part is filled in from the germline J gene. The genes are TRBV19 and TRBJ2-2; 7 positions agree with TRBD1. This CDR3 region has 16 residues. Trimming cost V 5 bases and J 2 bases; bases outside gene matches: 8. The germline gives CDR1 LNHDA, CDR2 SQIVND (reference sequence). CDR3 bases read: TGTGCCAGTAGTTCAAGACGACAGGGAAACACCGGGGAG. Residues: CASSSRRQGNTGE. The whole CDR3 protein reads CASSSRRQGNTGELFF. The full variable domain, rest sourced from reference TRBV19 and TRBJ2-2, is DGGITQSPKYLFRKEGQNVTLSCEQNLNHDAMYWYRQDPGQGLRLIYYSQIVNDFQKGDIAEGYSVSREKKESFPLTVTSAQKNPTAFYLCASSSRRQGNTGELFFGEGSRLTVL.

This clone has a count of ten or more. The CDR3 end falls 3 residues outside the read, so it is completed with the germline J gene. This chain joins TRBV5-4 and TRBJ2-1; D perhaps matches TRBD2 (6 bases). Per germline, CDR1 SGHNT and CDR2 YYREEE (reference sequence). V was pared by 2 bases and J by 3 bases, with 12 bases between. The CDR3 runs 15 residues. The CDR3 DNA, read in part, is TGTGCCAGCAGCTTTGCACGGACTATCTACAATGAG. It is translated as CASSFARTIYNE. The CDR3 in its entirety is CASSFARTIYNEQFF. The complete variable domain, with remaining parts taken from reference TRBV5-4 and TRBJ2-1, reads ETGVTQSPTHLIKTRGQQVTLRCSSQSGHNTVSWYQQALGQGPQFIFQYYREEENGRGNFPPRFSGLQFPNYSSELNVNALELDDSALYLCASSFARTIYNEQFFGPGTRLTVL.

This clone showed up many times. An end of the junction differs from the germline gene, which may be a read error. The read stops 3 residues short of the end of the CDR3; the missing end is completed from the germline J gene. The V and J genes are TRBV4-2 and TRBJ2-7, with 7 bases that match TRBD1. The germline V gene encodes CDR1 LGHNA and CDR2 YNFKEQ. This CDR3 comprises 14 residues. The sequenced part of the CDR3 DNA is TGCGCCAGCAGCCCGGGACAGCACTCCTACGAG. Translated, it gives CASSPGQHSYE. The whole CDR3 is CASSPGQHSYEQYF.

This clone was picked up many times. The read halts 3 residues ahead of the CDR3 end, with the missing end drawn from the germline J gene. The chain carries TRBV7-7 and TRBJ2-5, with D possibly TRBD1 on 6 matching bases. Germline CDR1 and CDR2: SSHAT and FNYEAQ (reference sequence). The V end was cut by 1 base, the J end by 0 bases, with 6 bases between. The CDR3 has 14 residues. Incomplete CDR3 DNA: TGTGCCAGCAGCTTAGGGACAGACCAAGAGACC. Translation: CASSLGTDQET. Given in full, the CDR3 is CASSLGTDQETQYF.